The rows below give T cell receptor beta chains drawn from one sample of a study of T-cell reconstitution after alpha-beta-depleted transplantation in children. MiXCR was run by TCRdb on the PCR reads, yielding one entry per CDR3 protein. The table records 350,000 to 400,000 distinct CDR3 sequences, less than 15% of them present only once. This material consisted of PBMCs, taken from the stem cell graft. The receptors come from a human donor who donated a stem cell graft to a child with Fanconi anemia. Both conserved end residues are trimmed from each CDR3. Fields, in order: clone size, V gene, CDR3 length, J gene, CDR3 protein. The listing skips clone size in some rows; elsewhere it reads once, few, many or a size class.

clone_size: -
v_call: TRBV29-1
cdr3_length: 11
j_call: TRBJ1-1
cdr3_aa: SSQGGKVTEAF

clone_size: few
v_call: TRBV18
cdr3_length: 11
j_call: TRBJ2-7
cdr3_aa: ASSPNHSYEQY

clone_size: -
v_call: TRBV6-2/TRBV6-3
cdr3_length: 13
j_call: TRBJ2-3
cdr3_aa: ASSATPGPTDTQY

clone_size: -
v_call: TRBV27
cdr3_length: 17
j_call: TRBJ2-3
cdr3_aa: ASSNHKIGQTSSTDTQY

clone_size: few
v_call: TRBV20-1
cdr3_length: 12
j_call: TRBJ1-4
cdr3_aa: SAQPGGQGEKLF

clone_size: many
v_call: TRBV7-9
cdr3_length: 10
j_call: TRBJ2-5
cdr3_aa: ASSSVQETQY

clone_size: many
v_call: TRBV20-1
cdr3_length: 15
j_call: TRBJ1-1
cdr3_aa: SARVRGRAGADRGGF

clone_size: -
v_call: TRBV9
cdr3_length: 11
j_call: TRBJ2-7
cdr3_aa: ASSVDPGYEQY

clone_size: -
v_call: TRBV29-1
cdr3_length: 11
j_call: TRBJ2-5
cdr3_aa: SVEAGATGTQY

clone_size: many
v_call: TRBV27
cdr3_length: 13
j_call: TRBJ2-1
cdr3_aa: ASSIAGTGALEQF

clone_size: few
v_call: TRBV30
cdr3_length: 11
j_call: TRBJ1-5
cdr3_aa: AWSPQGNQPQH

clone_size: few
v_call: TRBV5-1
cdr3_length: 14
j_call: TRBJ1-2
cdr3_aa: ASSLDASRMNYGYT

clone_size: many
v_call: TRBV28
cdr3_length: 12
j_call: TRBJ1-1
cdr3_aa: ASTQRTVNTEAF

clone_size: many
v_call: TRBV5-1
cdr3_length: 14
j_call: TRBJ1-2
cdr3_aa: ASSLDGTQGDYGYT

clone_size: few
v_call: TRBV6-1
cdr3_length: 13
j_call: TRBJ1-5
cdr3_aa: ASSDPHQGDQPQH

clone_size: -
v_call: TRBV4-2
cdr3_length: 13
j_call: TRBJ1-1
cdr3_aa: ASSPLGEGRTEAF

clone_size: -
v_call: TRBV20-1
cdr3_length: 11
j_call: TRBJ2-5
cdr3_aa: SAGTGGKETQY

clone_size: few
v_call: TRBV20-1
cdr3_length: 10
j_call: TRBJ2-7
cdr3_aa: SASKDTYEQY

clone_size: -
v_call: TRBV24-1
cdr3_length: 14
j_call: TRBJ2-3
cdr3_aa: ATSDPGGADTDTQY

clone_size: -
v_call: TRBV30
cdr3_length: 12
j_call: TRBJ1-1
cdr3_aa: AWRGTGRLTEAF

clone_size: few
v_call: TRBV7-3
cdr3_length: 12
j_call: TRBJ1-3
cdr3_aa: ASSQGTDGNTIY

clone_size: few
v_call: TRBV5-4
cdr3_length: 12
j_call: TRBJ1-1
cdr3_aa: ASRDSAEGAEAF

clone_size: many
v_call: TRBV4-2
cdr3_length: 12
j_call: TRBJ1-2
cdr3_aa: ASSRDGTNYGYT

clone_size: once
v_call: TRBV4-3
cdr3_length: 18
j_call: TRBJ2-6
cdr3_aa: ASSQEGQGVSRSGANVLT

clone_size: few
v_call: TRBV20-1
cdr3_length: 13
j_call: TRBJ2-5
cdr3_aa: SARYLAGRQETQY

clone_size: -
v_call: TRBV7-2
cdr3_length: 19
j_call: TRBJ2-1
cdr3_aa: ASSPGIDRGAVRISYNEQF

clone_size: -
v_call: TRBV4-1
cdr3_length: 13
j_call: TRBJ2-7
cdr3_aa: ASSHGQGATYEQY

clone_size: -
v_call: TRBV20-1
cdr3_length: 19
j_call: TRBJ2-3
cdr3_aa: SASVAADRGSLGGPTDTQY

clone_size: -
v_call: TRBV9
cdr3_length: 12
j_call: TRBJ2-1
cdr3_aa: ASSVVGQYNEQF

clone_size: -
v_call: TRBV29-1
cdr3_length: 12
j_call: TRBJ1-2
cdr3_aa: SVEGQMYNYGYT

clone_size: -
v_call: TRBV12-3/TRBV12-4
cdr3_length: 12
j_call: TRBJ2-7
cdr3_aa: ASSSSGSWDEQY

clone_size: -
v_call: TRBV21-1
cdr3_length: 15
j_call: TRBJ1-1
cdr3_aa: ASSCDRGRSSDTEAF

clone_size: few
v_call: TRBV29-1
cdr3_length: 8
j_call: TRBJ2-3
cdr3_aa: SVGAPMQY

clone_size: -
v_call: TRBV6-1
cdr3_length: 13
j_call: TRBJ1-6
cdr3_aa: ASTLTRGHNSPLH

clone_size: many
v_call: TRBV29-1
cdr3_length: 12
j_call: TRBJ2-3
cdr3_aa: SVEVTGSADTQY

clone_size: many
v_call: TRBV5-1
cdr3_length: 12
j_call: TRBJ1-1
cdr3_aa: ASSPSGLNTEAF

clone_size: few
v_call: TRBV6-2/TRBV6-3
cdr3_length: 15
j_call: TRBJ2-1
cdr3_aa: ASSLGPGSGESNEQF

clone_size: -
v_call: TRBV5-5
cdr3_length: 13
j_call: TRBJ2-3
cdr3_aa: ASSPDAISTDTQY

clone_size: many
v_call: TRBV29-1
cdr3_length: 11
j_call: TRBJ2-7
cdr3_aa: SVEDTQGYEQY

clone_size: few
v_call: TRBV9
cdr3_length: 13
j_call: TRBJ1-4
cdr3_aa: ASSPRGDTGGKLF

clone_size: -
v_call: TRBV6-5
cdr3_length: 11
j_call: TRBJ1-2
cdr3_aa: ASSWTGEYGYT

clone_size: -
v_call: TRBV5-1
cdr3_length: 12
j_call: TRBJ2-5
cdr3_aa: ASGQGAWKETQY

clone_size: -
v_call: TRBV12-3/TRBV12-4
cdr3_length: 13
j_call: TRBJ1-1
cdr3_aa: ASIMTGGMNTEAF

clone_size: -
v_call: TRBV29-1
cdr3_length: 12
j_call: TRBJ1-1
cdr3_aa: SVVLGAGSTEAF

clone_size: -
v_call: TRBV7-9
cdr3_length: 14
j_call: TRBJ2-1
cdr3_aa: ASSSSPGTGVYEQF

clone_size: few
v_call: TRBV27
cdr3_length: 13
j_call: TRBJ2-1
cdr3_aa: ASSPRDRGRGEQF

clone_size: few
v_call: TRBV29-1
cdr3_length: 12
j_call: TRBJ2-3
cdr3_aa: SVEERGFSDTQY